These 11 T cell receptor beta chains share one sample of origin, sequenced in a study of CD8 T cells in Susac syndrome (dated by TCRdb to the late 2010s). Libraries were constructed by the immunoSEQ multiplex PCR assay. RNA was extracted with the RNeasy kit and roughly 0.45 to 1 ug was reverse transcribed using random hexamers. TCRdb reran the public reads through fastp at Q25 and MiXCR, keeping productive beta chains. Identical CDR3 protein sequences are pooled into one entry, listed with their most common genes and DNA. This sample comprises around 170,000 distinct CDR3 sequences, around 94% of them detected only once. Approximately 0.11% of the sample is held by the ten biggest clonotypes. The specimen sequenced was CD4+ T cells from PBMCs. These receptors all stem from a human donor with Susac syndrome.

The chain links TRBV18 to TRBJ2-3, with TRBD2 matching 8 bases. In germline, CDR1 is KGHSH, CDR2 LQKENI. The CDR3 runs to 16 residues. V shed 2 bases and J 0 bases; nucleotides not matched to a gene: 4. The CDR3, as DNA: TGTGCCAGCTCACCAATGACGGGGGGGAGCACAGATACGCAGTATTTT. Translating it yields CASSPMTGGSTDTQYF.

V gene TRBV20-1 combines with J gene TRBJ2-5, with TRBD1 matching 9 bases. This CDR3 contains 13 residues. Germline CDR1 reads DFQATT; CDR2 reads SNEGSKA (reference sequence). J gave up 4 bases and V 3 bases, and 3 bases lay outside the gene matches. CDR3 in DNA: TGCAGTGCTAGGGGGACAGGGAGAGAGACCCAGTACTTC. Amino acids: CSARGTGRETQYF.

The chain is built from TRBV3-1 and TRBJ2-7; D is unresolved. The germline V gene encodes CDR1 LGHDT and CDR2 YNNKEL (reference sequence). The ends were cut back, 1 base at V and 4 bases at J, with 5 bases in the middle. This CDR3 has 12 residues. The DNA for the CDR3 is TGTGCCAGCAGCCAAGCTTGGTACGAGCAGTACTTC. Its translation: CASSQAWYEQYF.

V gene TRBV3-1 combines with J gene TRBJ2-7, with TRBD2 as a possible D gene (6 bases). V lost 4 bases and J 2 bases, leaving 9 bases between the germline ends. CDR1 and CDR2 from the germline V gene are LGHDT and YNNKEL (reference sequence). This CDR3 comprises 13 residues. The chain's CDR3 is CASSPGTPYEQYF. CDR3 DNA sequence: TGTGCCAGCAGCCCCGGGACTCCCTACGAGCAGTACTTC.

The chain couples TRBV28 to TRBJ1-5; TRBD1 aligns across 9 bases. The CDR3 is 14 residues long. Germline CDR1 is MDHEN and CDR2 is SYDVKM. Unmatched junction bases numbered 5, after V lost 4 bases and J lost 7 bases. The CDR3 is CASSSTQGAQPQHF. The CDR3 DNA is TGTGCCAGCAGTTCTACACAGGGGGCCCAGCCCCAGCATTTT.

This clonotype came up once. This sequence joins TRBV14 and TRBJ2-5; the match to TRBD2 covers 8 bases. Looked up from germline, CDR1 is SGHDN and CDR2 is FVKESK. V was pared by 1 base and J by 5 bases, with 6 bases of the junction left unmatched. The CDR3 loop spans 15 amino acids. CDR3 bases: TGTGCCAGCAGCCAAGTAGCGGGGCCGGGGGAGACCCAGTACTTC. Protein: CASSQVAGPGETQYF.

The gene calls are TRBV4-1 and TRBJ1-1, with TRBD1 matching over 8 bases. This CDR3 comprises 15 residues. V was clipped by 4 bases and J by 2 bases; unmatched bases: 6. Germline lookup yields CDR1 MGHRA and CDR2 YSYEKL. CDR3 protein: CASSRTDRGNTEAFF. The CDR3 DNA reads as TGCGCCAGCAGCCGCACCGACAGGGGAAACACTGAAGCTTTCTTT.

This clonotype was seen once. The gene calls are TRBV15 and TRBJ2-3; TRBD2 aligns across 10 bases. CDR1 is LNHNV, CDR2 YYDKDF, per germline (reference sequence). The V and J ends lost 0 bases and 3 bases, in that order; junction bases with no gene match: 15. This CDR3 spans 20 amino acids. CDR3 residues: CATSRDLASGGDSWTDTQYF. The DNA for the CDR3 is TGTGCCACCAGCAGAGATCTCGCTAGCGGGGGCGATAGCTGGACAGATACGCAGTATTTT.

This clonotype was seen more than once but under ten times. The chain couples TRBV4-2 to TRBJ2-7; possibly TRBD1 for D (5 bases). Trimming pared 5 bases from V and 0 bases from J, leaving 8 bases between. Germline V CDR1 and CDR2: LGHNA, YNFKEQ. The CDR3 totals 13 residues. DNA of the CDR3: TGTGCCAGCAGCGGGGCTAACTCCTACGAGCAGTACTTC. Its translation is CASSGANSYEQYF.

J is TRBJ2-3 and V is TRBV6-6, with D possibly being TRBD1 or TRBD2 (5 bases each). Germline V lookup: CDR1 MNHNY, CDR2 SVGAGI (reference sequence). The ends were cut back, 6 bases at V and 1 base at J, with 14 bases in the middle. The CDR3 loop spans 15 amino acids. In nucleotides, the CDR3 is TGTGCCAGCAGGTCGGGGCTACGTCGCACAGATACGCAGTATTTT. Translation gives CASRSGLRRTDTQYF.

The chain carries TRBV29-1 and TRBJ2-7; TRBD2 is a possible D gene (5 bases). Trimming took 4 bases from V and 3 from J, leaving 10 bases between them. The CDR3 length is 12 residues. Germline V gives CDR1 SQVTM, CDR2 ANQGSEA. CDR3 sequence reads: CSVVGEYYEQYF. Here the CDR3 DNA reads TGCAGCGTTGTCGGGGAGTACTACGAGCAGTACTTC.